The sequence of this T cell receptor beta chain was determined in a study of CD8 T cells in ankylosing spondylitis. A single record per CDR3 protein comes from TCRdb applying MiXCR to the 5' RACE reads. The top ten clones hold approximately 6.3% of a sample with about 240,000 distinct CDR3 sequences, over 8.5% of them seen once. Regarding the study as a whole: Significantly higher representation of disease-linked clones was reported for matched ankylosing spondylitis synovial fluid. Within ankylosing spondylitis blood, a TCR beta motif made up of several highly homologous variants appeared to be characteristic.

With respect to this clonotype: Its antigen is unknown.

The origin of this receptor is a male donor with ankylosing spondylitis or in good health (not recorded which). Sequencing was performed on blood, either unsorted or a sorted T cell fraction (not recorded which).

This CDR3 is CASSSFDGGGNQPQHF. The CDR3 DNA sequence: TGTGCCAGCAGCTCCTTTGATGGGGGGGGCAATCAGCCCCAGCATTTT. This chain links TRBV5-5 with TRBJ1-5; D might be TRBD1 (5 bases). V lost 3 bases to trimming and J lost 2 bases, with 15 bases between them. CDR3 length equals 16 residues. Germline CDR1 SGHKS, CDR2 YYEKEE (reference sequence).